Following are 11 T cell receptor beta chains from one sample sequenced in a study of early T cells in non-severe SARS-CoV-2 infection. TCRdb reprocessed the 5' RACE reads with MiXCR, giving one entry per CDR3 protein. There are 45,000 to 50,000 distinct CDR3 sequences in the sample; roughly 6% occur only once, and about 2.8% lies in the top ten. This sample comprised whole blood, obtained at baseline. These receptors came from an adult who was a healthcare worker with PCR-confirmed SARS-CoV-2 infection or an uninfected control (not recorded which).

This clonotype was observed at least ten times. This chain uses TRBV20-1 with TRBJ1-1; the D is unclear. The CDR3 length is 15 residues. The germline CDR1 and CDR2 sequences are DFQATT and SNEGSKA (reference sequence). V lost 0 bases and J lost 1, with 12 bases in between. This chain's CDR3 is CSARDSVPANTEAFF. The CDR3 DNA reads as TGCAGTGCTAGAGATTCAGTCCCGGCGAACACTGAAGCTTTCTTT.

This clonotype was found many times. The chain combines TRBV28 with TRBJ1-5, with D perhaps TRBD1 (5 bases). The CDR3 consists of 15 residues. V shed 7 bases and J shed 6 bases, with 19 bases lying between them. Per germline, CDR1 MDHEN and CDR2 SYDVKM. DNA of the CDR3: TGTGCCAGCACCGGACCCCAGGGACGTGCTCAGCCCCAGCATTTT. This codes for CASTGPQGRAQPQHF.

This clonotype was detected ten times or more. This chain connects TRBV5-8 to TRBJ2-2; TRBD2 is a possible D gene (5 bases). The CDR3 extends over 12 amino acids. Trimming took 9 bases from V and 8 from J, leaving 14 bases between them. The V gene's germline CDR1 is SGHTS and CDR2 YDEGEE. The CDR3 region has the DNA TGTGCCACCTTCCGGGGTACGGGGGAGCTGTTTTTT. Amino acid sequence: CATFRGTGELFF.

The chain employs TRBV20-1 and TRBJ1-1; maybe TRBD1 (5 bases). CDR3 length equals 13 residues. V shed 0 bases and J shed 7 bases, with 12 bases lying between them. CDR1 is DFQATT and CDR2 is SNEGSKA in the germline V gene (reference sequence). The CDR3 loop is CSARDLPGLEAFF. CDR3 nucleotide sequence: TGCAGTGCTAGAGATTTGCCGGGGCTTGAAGCTTTCTTT.

This chain connects TRBV20-1 to TRBJ2-7, with D possibly being TRBD1 (7 bases). The ends were cut back, 4 bases at V and 5 bases at J, with 15 bases in the middle. The CDR3 length is 13 residues. Germline loops: CDR1 DFQATT, CDR2 SNEGSKA (reference sequence). The CDR3 bases are TGCAGTGCTATTCTAGACAGGGAGGACGAGCAGTACTTC. This translates into CSAILDREDEQYF.

The table lists this clonotype with many counts. The genes are TRBV5-6 and TRBJ2-2; TRBD1 agrees at 8 bases. CDR3 length: 14 residues. J was trimmed by 4 bases and V by 4 bases; bases with no gene match: 3. Germline V CDR1 and CDR2: SGHDT, YYEEEE. As DNA, the CDR3 is TGTGCCAGCAGCCTTACAGGGGGCACCGGGGAGCTGTTTTTT. As protein: CASSLTGGTGELFF.

Many counts were recorded for this clonotype. CDR3 in DNA: TGTGCCAGCAGCGACGGGGTGGGGAGAGAGACCCAGTACTTC. This gives the protein CASSDGVGRETQYF. This chain joins TRBV7-2 and TRBJ2-5; perhaps TRBD2 as D (5 bases). The V and J ends lost 5 bases and 4 bases respectively, with 14 bases between them. The germline V gene encodes CDR1 SGHTA and CDR2 FQGNSA. CDR3 length: 14 residues.

This clonotype has just a few counts. The chain is built from TRBV6-2 or TRBV6-3 and TRBJ2-3; D not certain. In germline, CDR1 is MNHEY, CDR2 SVGEGT. There are 11 residues in the CDR3. The ends were cut back, 4 bases at V and 11 bases at J, with 10 bases in the middle. The CDR3 loop is CASSSGPEQYF. CDR3 bases: TGTGCCAGCAGTTCGGGTCCTGAGCAGTATTTT.

This clonotype was recorded at least ten times. This rearrangement joins TRBV28 to TRBJ2-7; TRBD1 is a possible D gene (6 bases). The CDR3 is 13 residues long. Trimming cost V 4 bases and J 4 bases, with 11 bases left between them. The V gene's germline CDR1 is MDHEN and CDR2 SYDVKM. The CDR3 coding sequence is TGTGCCAGCAGTTCTCACAGGGATTACGAGCAGTACTTC. Encoded protein: CASSSHRDYEQYF. Supplemented by reference TRBV28 and TRBJ2-7, the full variable domain reads DVKVTQSSRYLVKRTGEKVFLECVQDMDHENMFWYRQDPGLGLRLIYFSYDVKMKEKGDIPEGYSVSREKKERFSLILESASTNQTSMYLCASSSHRDYEQYFGPGTRLTVT.

Ten or more counts support this clonotype. The chain has TRBV5-8 and TRBJ1-1, with 8 bases lining up with TRBD1. V trimming: 5 bases; J trimming: 1 base; junction bases outside the gene matches: 1. Germline assignment: CDR1 SGHTS and CDR2 YDEGEE. This CDR3 is built from 13 residues. For the CDR3, the DNA is TGTGCCAGCAGGGGACAGGCGAACACTGAAGCTTTCTTT. Protein sequence: CASRGQANTEAFF.

In its sample, this clonotype was seen many times. In DNA form, the CDR3 reads TGTGCCAGCAGCCCAACGGGGGTAACCTACAATGAGCAGTTCTTC. Its translation is CASSPTGVTYNEQFF. The gene calls are TRBV11-2 and TRBJ2-1; TRBD2 is a possible D gene (6 bases). Germline V gene lookup returns CDR1 SGHAT and CDR2 FQNNGV. V was shortened by 5 bases and J by 2 bases, with 13 bases between the two germline ends. There are 15 residues in the CDR3.